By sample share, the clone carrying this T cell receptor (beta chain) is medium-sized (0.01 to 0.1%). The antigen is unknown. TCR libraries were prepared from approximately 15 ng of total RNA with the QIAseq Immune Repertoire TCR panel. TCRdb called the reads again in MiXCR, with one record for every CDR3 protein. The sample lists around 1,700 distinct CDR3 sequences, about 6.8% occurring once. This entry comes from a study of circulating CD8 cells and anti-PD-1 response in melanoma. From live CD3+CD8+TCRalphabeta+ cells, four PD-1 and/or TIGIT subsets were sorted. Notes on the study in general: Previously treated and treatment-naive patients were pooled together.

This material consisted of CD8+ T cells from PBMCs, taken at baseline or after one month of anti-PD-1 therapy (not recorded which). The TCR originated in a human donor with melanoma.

This chain's CDR3 is CASSGPGQWTYEQYF. In DNA form, the CDR3 reads TGTGCCAGTAGTGGTCCGGGCCAGTGGACCTACGAGCAGTACTTC. The genes are TRBV19 and TRBJ2-7, with unresolved D. The ends were cut back, 5 bases at V and 2 bases at J, with 16 bases in the middle. The CDR3 is made up of 15 amino acids. CDR1 is LNHDA, CDR2 SQIVND, per germline (reference sequence).